The 18 T cell receptor beta chains given below trace back to one sample, sequenced in a study of T cell responses to AZD1222 COVID-19 vaccine. Method: immunoSEQ multiplex PCR; TCRdb's copy keeps in-frame clones and lacks some. The repertoire holds about 130,000 clones, with approximately 90% as singletons. This sample comprised peripheral blood, obtained 28 days after the second AZD1222 dose. The origin of the receptors is an adult who received the AZD1222 COVID-19 vaccine.

The CDR3 region has the DNA TGTGCCAGCAGCGTAGGGTTTGGGGACGGAAACACCATATATTTT. Translating it yields CASSVGFGDGNTIYF. The rearrangement links TRBV9 to TRBJ1-3; D is possibly TRBD1 (5 bases). Germline V CDR1 and CDR2: SGDLS, YYNGEE. Trimming shortened V by 0 bases and J by 4 bases, and 11 bases separated the two germline ends. This CDR3 contains 15 residues.

The chain joins TRBV18 to TRBJ2-7; TRBD2 aligns across 9 bases. The CDR3 covers 14 residues. CDR1 is KGHSH and CDR2 is LQKENI in the germline V gene. V was pared by 4 bases and J by 5 bases, with 6 bases of the junction left unmatched. The CDR3 sequence: CASSHSGSRHEQYF. For the CDR3, the DNA is TGTGCCAGCTCACATAGCGGGAGTCGCCACGAGCAGTACTTC. Combining the CDR3 with reference TRBV18 and TRBJ2-7 gives the whole variable domain NAGVMQNPRHLVRRRGQEARLRCSPMKGHSHVYWYRQLPEEGLKFMVYLQKENIIDESGMPKERFSAEFPKEGPSILRIQQVVRGDSAAYFCASSHSGSRHEQYFGPGTRLTVT.

This chain links TRBV5-6 with TRBJ1-1; a weak D match, TRBD1 (6 bases). V dropped 0 bases and J dropped 4 bases, with 13 bases sitting between them. This CDR3 is 15 amino acids long. Germline loops: CDR1 SGHDT, CDR2 YYEEEE. CDR3 residues: CASSLEAGAGTEAFF. The CDR3 bases are TGTGCCAGCAGCTTGGAAGCGGGGGCGGGCACTGAAGCTTTCTTT.

J is TRBJ2-5 and V is TRBV28; D unclear. The CDR3 spans 13 residues. Germline assignment: CDR1 MDHEN and CDR2 SYDVKM. Trimming removed 3 bases from V and 5 bases from J, with 10 bases in between. CDR3 residues: CASSLGIVETQYF. DNA of the CDR3: TGTGCCAGCAGTTTGGGGATCGTGGAGACCCAGTACTTC.

The chain recombines TRBV7-2 with TRBJ2-2; 9 nucleotides align to TRBD2. CDR1 is SGHTA and CDR2 is FQGNSA in the germline V gene. The CDR3 loop spans 17 amino acids. Germline trimming cut 0 bases from V and 6 bases from J; bases unmatched to any gene: 8. The CDR3 DNA reads as TGTGCCAGCAGCTTAGCGCCTAGCGGGGCAAATGCCGGGGAGCTGTTTTTT. Its translation: CASSLAPSGANAGELFF. Full variable domain (rest looked up from reference TRBV7-2 and TRBJ2-2): GAGVSQSPSNKVTEKGKDVELRCDPISGHTALYWYRQSLGQGLEFLIYFQGNSAPDKSGLPSDRFSAERTGGSVSTLTIQRTQQEDSAVYLCASSLAPSGANAGELFFGEGSRLTVL.

This rearrangement joins TRBV19 to TRBJ2-7; 9 bases are a match to TRBD2. The CDR3 contains 14 residues. Germline V CDR1 and CDR2: LNHDA, SQIVND (reference sequence). After removal of 6 bases from V and 6 bases from J, the junction contained 9 bases not matched to a gene. Here the CDR3 DNA reads TGTGCCAGTAGGACCATAGCGGGAGTCCCCGAGCAGTACTTC. As protein: CASRTIAGVPEQYF.

The J gene is TRBJ2-5, the V gene TRBV27; D possibly matches TRBD1 or TRBD2 (7 bases each). The CDR3 contains 15 residues. Trimming stripped 5 bases from V and 5 bases from J, with 18 bases between. Looked up from germline, CDR1 is MNHEY and CDR2 is SMNVEV (reference sequence). CDR3 amino acids: CASSLHRGGTETQYF. CDR3 sequence (DNA): TGTGCCAGCAGTCTACACAGGGGAGGGACGGAGACCCAGTACTTC.

The rearrangement uses TRBV28 and TRBJ2-5; perhaps TRBD2 as D (6 bases). V shed 2 bases and J shed 4 bases, with 11 bases lying between them. CDR3 length: 14 residues. Germline lookup yields CDR1 MDHEN and CDR2 SYDVKM. The CDR3 sequence is CASSLRAGRETQYF. The DNA for the CDR3 is TGTGCCAGCAGTTTAAGGGCGGGAAGAGAGACCCAGTACTTC.

The rearrangement uses TRBV9 and TRBJ1-5, with unresolved D. Per germline, CDR1 SGDLS and CDR2 YYNGEE. V was trimmed by 4 bases and J by 2 bases, leaving 13 bases between them. CDR3 length: 15 amino acids. The CDR3 DNA sequence: TGTGCCAGCAGCCCTGGGGAAATCCGCAATCAGCCCCAGCATTTT. Its translation is CASSPGEIRNQPQHF. The full variable domain, in which reference TRBV9 and TRBJ1-5 provide the parts outside the CDR3, is DSGVTQTPKHLITATGQRVTLRCSPRSGDLSVYWYQQSLDQGLQFLIQYYNGEERAKGNILERFSAQQFPDLHSELNLSSLELGDSALYFCASSPGEIRNQPQHFGDGTRLSIL.

V usage is TRBV4-1 and J usage is TRBJ2-7; D is undetermined. Germline V lookup: CDR1 MGHRA, CDR2 YSYEKL. The CDR3 sequence is 13 residues long. V lost 2 bases and J lost 1, with 6 bases in between. The CDR3 DNA is TGCGCCAGCAGCCAAACTCCTTCCTACGAGCAGTACTTC. It translates to CASSQTPSYEQYF.

The chain couples TRBV6-1 to TRBJ2-1; D remains ambiguous. From germline, CDR1 is MNHNS and CDR2 SASEGT. The CDR3 contains 18 residues. V was cut by 1 base and J by 10 bases, with 26 bases left in between. The CDR3 DNA reads TGTGCCAGCAGTGAAGGCGCCCTCAAAACTTTTTGGCAGCCAGAGCAGTTCTTC. It codes for CASSEGALKTFWQPEQFF.

This chain joins TRBV6-5 and TRBJ2-7; D might be TRBD2 (5 bases). CDR3 length: 14 amino acids. From germline, CDR1 is MNHEY and CDR2 SVGAGI. V gave up 7 bases and J gave up 4 bases, with 17 bases separating them. The CDR3 DNA is TGTGCCAGCATTCTAGCAGAGGAAGAATACGAGCAGTACTTC. This gives the protein CASILAEEEYEQYF.

This sequence joins TRBV11-2 and TRBJ2-1; D possibly matches TRBD1 or TRBD2 (5 bases each). Germline V lookup: CDR1 SGHAT, CDR2 FQNNGV. The CDR3 contains 15 residues. V was shortened by 0 bases and J by 4 bases, with 10 bases between the two germline ends. The CDR3: CASSLEGTRYNEQFF. CDR3 coding DNA: TGTGCCAGCAGCTTAGAAGGGACCAGATACAATGAGCAGTTCTTC.

The CDR3 spells CASSHPGLLTDTQYF. The CDR3 coding sequence is TGTGCCAGCAGCCACCCGGGACTCCTCACAGATACGCAGTATTTT. This chain connects TRBV11-2 to TRBJ2-3, with a possible D match to TRBD2 (6 bases). The CDR3 is 15 amino acids. Trimming cost V 5 bases and J 2 bases, with 14 bases left between them. Germline loops: CDR1 SGHAT, CDR2 FQNNGV.

V usage is TRBV7-3 and J usage is TRBJ2-3; D is unresolved. The CDR3 spans 12 residues. The ends were cut back, 5 bases at V and 1 base at J, with 4 bases in the middle. Germline V gene data show CDR1 as SGHTA and CDR2 as FQGTGA. CDR3 in amino acids: CASSPGTDTQYF. The CDR3 coding sequence is TGTGCCAGCAGCCCTGGCACAGATACGCAGTATTTT.

CDR3 amino acids: CASSPQYAGRAAEQFF. The CDR3 region has the DNA TGCGCCAGCAGCCCCCAGTATGCCGGGAGGGCCGCTGAGCAGTTCTTC. The V and J genes are TRBV5-1 and TRBJ2-1; 8 positions agree with TRBD2. V trimming: 4 bases; J trimming: 9 bases; junction bases outside the gene matches: 15. Germline V lookup: CDR1 SGHRS, CDR2 YFSETQ. The CDR3 loop spans 16 amino acids.

The CDR3 region is CASSPTSVSTDTQYF. In DNA form, the CDR3 reads TGCGCCAGCAGCCCGACTAGCGTTTCCACAGATACGCAGTATTTT. The V gene is TRBV4-1, the J gene TRBJ2-3; 8 bases match TRBD2. V lost 4 bases and J lost 2; bases outside the gene matches: 5. CDR3 length: 15 amino acids. Germline loops: CDR1 MGHRA, CDR2 YSYEKL.

The gene calls are TRBV28 and TRBJ1-5, with no clear D. The germline V gene has CDR1 MDHEN and CDR2 SYDVKM. Trimming removed 3 bases from V and 7 bases from J, with 13 bases in between. CDR3 length: 14 amino acids. This CDR3 reads CASSLSLSRQPQHF. CDR3 nucleotides: TGTGCCAGCAGTTTGAGTTTGAGCAGGCAGCCCCAGCATTTT.